This TCR beta chain was observed in a study of CD8+CD57+ T cells in acquired aplastic anemia. Genomic DNA provided the template from which TCR beta VDJ and CDR3 profiles were obtained. TCRdb re-called the reads through MiXCR, storing one row per CDR3 protein. The sample has 90,000 to 120,000 distinct CDR3 sequences, roughly 50% seen once; the top ten hold roughly a third. This clonotype was counted only a few times. What it binds is not known. V shed 8 bases and J shed 5 bases, with 20 bases lying between them. This CDR3 is built from 15 residues. Looked up from germline, CDR1 is MNHEY and CDR2 is SMNVEV (reference sequence). Study-wide results and caveats: A set of 25 to 35 CD8+ CDR3 sequences was shared between patients and controls, and these sequences appeared highly expressed in patients.

The V call is TRBV27, the J call TRBJ2-3; tentative D call: TRBD2 (7 bases). The TCR comes from a human donor in good health, serving as a control. The sequencing input was sorted CD4+, CD8+, or CD8+CD57+ T cells (not recorded which) from PBMCs. The CDR3 region is CASRLPGGQVDTQYF. In DNA, the CDR3 is TGTGCCAGCCGCCTGCCCGGGGGGCAGGTAGATACGCAGTATTTT.